The clone carrying this T cell receptor beta chain was detected ten times or more. The data belong to a study of T cells in Graves' hyperthyroidism and ophthalmopathy. Amplified TCR beta CDR3 regions came from RNA transcripts. HTBI primers were employed in a first-round RT-PCR of the TCR CDR3. TCRdb called the multiplex PCR reads again in MiXCR, with one record for every CDR3 protein. Of roughly 530,000 distinct CDR3 sequences listed, 17% are singletons. The TCR originated in a young woman with Graves' ophthalmopathy. Source material: blood.

DNA of the CDR3: TGTGCCAGCAGCCTCGGGACTAGCGGTGACTACAATGAGCAGTTCTTC. Residues: CASSLGTSGDYNEQFF. The rearrangement links TRBV12-3 or TRBV12-4 to TRBJ2-1, with 11 bases lining up with TRBD2. The CDR3 consists of 16 residues. Trimming took 6 bases from V and 3 from J; bases not matched to a gene: 7.